The 22 T cell receptor beta chains in this list originate from one sample, sequenced in a study of resident and recirculating memory T cells in vitiligo. Sequencing used immunoSEQ multiplex PCR; TCRdb keeps in-frame clones, though not all of them. The data hold 70,000 or so clones, with approximately 90% observed a single time. Material for sequencing was blood. Receptors originate from a male donor with vitiligo.

The chain couples TRBV7-2 to TRBJ2-3, with TRBD1 matching 7 bases. CDR1 and CDR2 from the germline V gene are SGHTA and FQGNSA. The CDR3 has 17 residues. Trimming removed 5 bases from V and 2 bases from J; junction bases left unmatched: 13. The DNA of the CDR3 is TGTGCCAGCAGCGGCCCGGACAGGTCAGGGGACACAGATACGCAGTATTTT. Encoded protein: CASSGPDRSGDTDTQYF.

The chain combines TRBV28 with TRBJ2-7; D remains unclear. The CDR3 runs to 10 residues. CDR1 and CDR2 (germline): MDHEN, SYDVKM. The V gene lost 6 bases and the J gene lost 5 bases, with 5 bases spanning the gap. CDR3 protein: CASRADEQYF. CDR3 in DNA: TGTGCCAGCAGGGCAGACGAGCAGTACTTC.

V is TRBV7-9 and J is TRBJ2-7, with 11 bases aligning to TRBD2. Germline CDR1 is SEHNR and CDR2 is FQNEAQ (reference sequence). This CDR3 comprises 15 residues. With 0 bases clipped from V and 7 bases from J, the junction kept 5 bases outside the gene matches. The CDR3 reads CASSLALGTSGEQYF. The CDR3 DNA reads TGTGCCAGCAGCTTAGCATTGGGGACTAGCGGTGAGCAGTACTTC.

The chain links TRBV6-5 to TRBJ1-5; no firm D call. The CDR3 consists of 14 residues. The V and J ends lost 4 bases and 1 base respectively, with 8 bases between them. Germline-derived CDR1 and CDR2 are MNHEY and SVGAGI. For the CDR3, the DNA is TGTGCCAGCAGTTCGCGGGGAAGCAATCAGCCCCAGCATTTT. Translated: CASSSRGSNQPQHF.

The J gene is TRBJ2-7, the V gene TRBV5-6; D may be TRBD1 (6 bases). This CDR3 has 14 residues. Germline CDR1 and CDR2: SGHDT and YYEEEE. Trimming removed 1 base at V and 1 base at J, with 9 bases between. Written as DNA, the CDR3 is TGTGCCAGCAGCTTGTTCGGACAGTCCTACGAGCAGTACTTC. Protein product: CASSLFGQSYEQYF. The full variable domain, with the rest looked up from reference TRBV5-6 and TRBJ2-7, is DAGVTQSPTHLIKTRGQQVTLRCSPKSGHDTVSWYQQALGQGPQFIFQYYEEEERQRGNFPDRFSGHQFPNYSSELNVNALLLGDSALYLCASSLFGQSYEQYFGPGTRLTVT.

This chain uses TRBV7-2 with TRBJ2-7; possible D gene TRBD1, 8 bases. CDR1 is SGHTA, CDR2 FQGNSA, per germline. V lost 5 bases to trimming and J lost 1 base, with 12 bases between them. The CDR3 is made up of 14 amino acids. In DNA form, the CDR3 reads TGTGCCAGCAGCGAACAGGGGGGGTCCTACGAGCAGTACTTC. It translates to CASSEQGGSYEQYF. The full variable domain, completed using reference TRBV7-2 and TRBJ2-7, is GAGVSQSPSNKVTEKGKDVELRCDPISGHTALYWYRQSLGQGLEFLIYFQGNSAPDKSGLPSDRFSAERTGGSVSTLTIQRTQQEDSAVYLCASSEQGGSYEQYFGPGTRLTVT.

The chain recombines TRBV6-5 with TRBJ1-2; 8 bases agree with TRBD1. Germline trimming cut 5 bases from V and 6 bases from J; bases unmatched to any gene: 8. The CDR3 sequence is 14 residues long. Germline values: CDR1 MNHEY, CDR2 SVGAGI. In DNA form, the CDR3 reads TGTGCCAGCAGTAAATGGACAGGGAAGGATGGCTACACCTTC. Protein sequence: CASSKWTGKDGYTF.

The chain has TRBV7-9 and TRBJ2-5; 7 nucleotides line up with TRBD1. J was trimmed by 1 base and V by 5 bases; bases with no gene match: 4. Germline CDR1 is SEHNR and CDR2 is FQNEAQ (reference sequence). CDR3 length equals 14 residues. The CDR3 reads CASSRQGVQETQYF. The DNA for the CDR3 is TGTGCCAGCAGCAGACAGGGAGTCCAAGAGACCCAGTACTTC.

The chain is built from TRBV9 and TRBJ2-5; 8 nucleotides agree with TRBD1. J was trimmed by 5 bases and V by 0 bases; bases with no gene match: 12. CDR3 size: 17 residues. Germline values: CDR1 SGDLS, CDR2 YYNGEE. The CDR3 sequence is CASSVGRGQAPRETQYF. The CDR3 DNA sequence: TGTGCCAGCAGCGTAGGGCGGGGACAGGCGCCGCGGGAGACCCAGTACTTC.

The chain couples TRBV6-5 to TRBJ2-2; 7 bases line up with TRBD2. V trimming: 7 bases; J trimming: 5 bases; junction bases outside the gene matches: 10. The V gene's germline CDR1 is MNHEY and CDR2 SVGAGI. This CDR3 is built from 15 residues. CDR3 sequence (DNA): TGTGCCAGCACCAAGAGCGGGGTCGTGACCGGGGAGCTGTTTTTT. Its protein product is CASTKSGVVTGELFF.

This clone was seen a few times. The CDR3 DNA reads TGTGCCAGCAGTGAGGGGGTGGAGGGTTACACTGAAGCTTTCTTT. Its protein product is CASSEGVEGYTEAFF. This chain links TRBV25-1 with TRBJ1-1, with D possibly matching TRBD1 (5 bases). Trimming shortened V by 3 bases and J by 3 bases, and 14 bases separated the two germline ends. The CDR3 extends over 15 amino acids. Per germline, CDR1 MGHDK and CDR2 SYGVNS.

The gene calls are TRBV4-3 and TRBJ1-4; a possible D gene is TRBD1 (6 bases). CDR1 and CDR2 from the germline V gene are LGHNA and YSLEER. The V gene lost 0 bases and the J gene lost 0 bases, with 11 bases spanning the gap. The CDR3 is 17 amino acids. The CDR3, as DNA: TGCGCCAGCAGCCAAGAGACGGGGGGCGCAACTAATGAAAAACTGTTTTTT. It codes for CASSQETGGATNEKLFF.

This clone was observed a single time. This rearrangement joins TRBV7-8 to TRBJ1-2; perhaps TRBD1 as D (5 bases). Between the trimmed V and J ends, which lost 5 bases and 6 bases, there was a span of 10 bases. The CDR3 covers 12 residues. Germline lookup yields CDR1 SGHVS and CDR2 FQNEAQ. CDR3 amino acids: CASSNLGDGYTF. In DNA form, the CDR3 reads TGTGCCAGCAGCAATTTAGGGGATGGCTACACCTTC.

This clone was seen just once. V and J are TRBV27 and TRBJ1-1; 7 bases agree with TRBD1. This CDR3 comprises 16 residues. CDR1 and CDR2 (germline): MNHEY, SMNVEV (reference sequence). V shed 1 base and J 0 bases; nucleotides not matched to a gene: 5. This chain's CDR3 is CASSLLRTGVNTEAFF. CDR3 nucleotide sequence: TGTGCCAGCAGTTTATTAAGGACAGGAGTGAACACTGAAGCTTTCTTT.

The chain carries TRBV7-9 and TRBJ1-6; D is perhaps TRBD1 (5 bases). Trimming cost V 6 bases and J 9 bases, with 15 bases left between them. The CDR3 totals 14 residues. CDR1 is SEHNR, CDR2 FQNEAQ, per germline (reference sequence). The CDR3 nucleotides are TGTGCCAGCAGACGACCGGGGGAGGCTTCACCCCTCCACTTT. This translates into CASRRPGEASPLHF.

The rearrangement joins TRBV19 to TRBJ2-3, with 8 bases fitting TRBD1. This CDR3 is 14 amino acids long. Germline assignment: CDR1 LNHDA and CDR2 SQIVND (reference sequence). V lost 3 bases to trimming and J lost 6 bases; unmatched junction nucleotides: 5. The CDR3 sequence is CASSIGQGTDTQYF. Written as DNA, the CDR3 is TGTGCCAGTAGTATCGGACAGGGAACCGATACGCAGTATTTT.

The chain is built from TRBV2 and TRBJ2-7; D possibly corresponds to TRBD1 (5 bases). CDR1 is SNHLY, CDR2 FYNNEI, per germline. V was clipped by 2 bases and J by 1 base, with 12 bases between them. The CDR3 has 15 residues. As DNA, the CDR3 is TGTGCCAGCAGTGAATGGGTAGGGGTGTCCTACGAGCAGTACTTC. As protein: CASSEWVGVSYEQYF.

The V gene is TRBV4-2, the J gene TRBJ2-3; TRBD1 agrees at 7 bases. The CDR3 runs 17 residues. Germline-derived CDR1 and CDR2 are LGHNA and YNFKEQ. The ends lost 6 bases at V and 0 bases at J; junction bases unmatched: 12. The CDR3 here is CASSHYLGQLSTDTQYF. As DNA, the CDR3 is TGTGCCAGCAGTCACTACCTGGGACAGCTAAGCACAGATACGCAGTATTTT.

The CDR3 nucleotides read TGTGCCAGCAGTTATGGGGGCGAGGCATTCTTT. It encodes CASSYGGEAFF. The rearrangement joins TRBV6-5 to TRBJ1-1; possible D gene TRBD1, 6 bases. This CDR3 has 11 residues. V lost 3 bases and J lost 14, with 13 bases in between. The germline CDR1 and CDR2 sequences are MNHEY and SVGAGI.

The chain combines TRBV5-6 with TRBJ2-7, with 8 bases matching TRBD1. V lost 4 bases, J lost 2 bases, and 8 bases stayed unmatched. This CDR3 has 15 residues. Germline loops: CDR1 SGHDT, CDR2 YYEEEE. The CDR3 reads CASSRDRSLTYEQYF. Here the CDR3 DNA reads TGTGCCAGCAGCCGGGACAGGTCCCTCACCTACGAGCAGTACTTC. The full variable domain, in which reference TRBV5-6 and TRBJ2-7 provide the parts outside the CDR3, is DAGVTQSPTHLIKTRGQQVTLRCSPKSGHDTVSWYQQALGQGPQFIFQYYEEEERQRGNFPDRFSGHQFPNYSSELNVNALLLGDSALYLCASSRDRSLTYEQYFGPGTRLTVT.

This clone occurred a few times. The rearrangement links TRBV9 to TRBJ1-2; D not certain. Germline V lookup: CDR1 SGDLS, CDR2 YYNGEE. The CDR3 contains 15 residues. The ends were cut back, 3 bases at V and 4 bases at J, with 16 bases in the middle. Here the CDR3 DNA reads TGTGCCAGCAGCGCCTCCCCCGGTATCTCCTATGGCTACACCTTC. As protein: CASSASPGISYGYTF.

V usage is TRBV5-8 and J usage is TRBJ1-6; D is perhaps TRBD1 (5 bases). The CDR3 runs 15 residues. The germline V and J ends were trimmed by 2 bases and 8 bases, with 14 bases remaining between them. The germline gives CDR1 SGHTS, CDR2 YDEGEE. CDR3 in DNA: TGTGCCAGCAGCTTCGTGGCGGGGGGAGATTCACCCCTCCACTTT. It codes for CASSFVAGGDSPLHF.